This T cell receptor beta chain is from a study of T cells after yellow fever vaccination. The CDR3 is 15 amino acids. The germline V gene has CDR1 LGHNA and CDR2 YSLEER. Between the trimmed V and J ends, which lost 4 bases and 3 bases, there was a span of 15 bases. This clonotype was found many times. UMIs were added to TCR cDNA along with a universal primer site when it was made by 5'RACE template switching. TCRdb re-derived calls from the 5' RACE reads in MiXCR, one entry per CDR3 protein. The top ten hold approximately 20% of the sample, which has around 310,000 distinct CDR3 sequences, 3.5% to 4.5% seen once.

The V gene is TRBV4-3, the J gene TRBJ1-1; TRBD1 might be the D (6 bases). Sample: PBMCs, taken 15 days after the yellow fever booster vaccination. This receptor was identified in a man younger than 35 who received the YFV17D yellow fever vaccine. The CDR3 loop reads CASSPTQGRYTEAFF. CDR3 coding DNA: TGCGCCAGCAGCCCTACCCAGGGGAGGTACACTGAAGCTTTCTTT.